This T cell receptor beta chain appears in the sequencing data of a study of cytomegalovirus exposure and HLA in healthy donors. Worth noting for this clone: The antigen is not known.

Study-wide results and caveats: When analyzed later, a missense DCLRE1C variant was found to be linked to TCR beta V- and J-gene trimming. Most TCRs appeared rarely, but some public TCRs recurred in many donors. A later analysis showed HLA-associated TCR beta chains outstripping equally common others in clonal expansion.

Vbeta (60) and Jbeta (13) primers were used in the PCR. TCRdb's copy holds only in-frame clones and misses some; the assay was immunoSEQ multiplex PCR. The sample table sets out some 110,000 clones. The V and J ends lost 7 bases and 6 bases respectively, with 26 bases between them. The CDR3 runs to 17 residues. Per the germline V gene, CDR1 is WNHNN and CDR2 is SYGVQD (reference sequence). This clonotype was obtained from a man aged 40-55 years in good health and CMV-seropositive. The chain recombines TRBV10-1 with TRBJ2-3; tentatively, D is TRBD2 (5 bases). The sample consisted of PBMCs. The CDR3 nucleotides are TGCGCCAGCAATGCAACGCGGGTGCAGAATATCCGGGATACGCAGTATTTT. Its translation: CASNATRVQNIRDTQYF.